Sequencing of this T cell receptor beta chain was carried out in a study of T cells in localized non-small cell lung cancer. Findings and limits, study-wide: Researchers found a median approximately 60 of the top 100 tumor clones in adjacent lung. Uninvolved adjacent lung showed higher T cell clonality than tumor.

About this clone: The antigen remains unidentified.

Clones were read by immunoSEQ multiplex PCR, and TCRdb kept only the in-frame ones, dropping some. The table records more than 30,000 clones, 70% to 90% of them present only once. This CDR3 is built from 16 residues. Between the trimmed V and J ends, which lost 4 bases and 0 bases, there was a span of 15 bases. The germline gives CDR1 SGHDN, CDR2 FVKESK. Source: peripheral blood mononuclear cells, taken before any cancer treatment. This chain uses TRBV14 with TRBJ1-2; D gene unclear. This clonotype was obtained from a woman between 35 and 75 years old with stage III lung adenocarcinoma. The CDR3: CASSLMGGPTNYGYTF. Here the CDR3 DNA reads TGTGCCAGCAGCCTTATGGGAGGACCGACTAACTATGGCTACACCTTC.